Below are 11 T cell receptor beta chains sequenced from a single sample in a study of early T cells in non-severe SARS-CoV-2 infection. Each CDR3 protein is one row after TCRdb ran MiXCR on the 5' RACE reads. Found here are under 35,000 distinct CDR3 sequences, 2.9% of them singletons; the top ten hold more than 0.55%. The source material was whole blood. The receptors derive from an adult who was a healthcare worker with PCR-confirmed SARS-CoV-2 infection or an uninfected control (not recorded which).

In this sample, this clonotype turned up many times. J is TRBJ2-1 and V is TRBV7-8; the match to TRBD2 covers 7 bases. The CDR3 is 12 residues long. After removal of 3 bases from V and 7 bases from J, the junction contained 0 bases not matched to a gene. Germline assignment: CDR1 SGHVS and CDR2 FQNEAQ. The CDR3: CASSFSGNEQFF. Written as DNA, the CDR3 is TGTGCCAGCAGCTTTAGCGGGAATGAGCAGTTCTTC.

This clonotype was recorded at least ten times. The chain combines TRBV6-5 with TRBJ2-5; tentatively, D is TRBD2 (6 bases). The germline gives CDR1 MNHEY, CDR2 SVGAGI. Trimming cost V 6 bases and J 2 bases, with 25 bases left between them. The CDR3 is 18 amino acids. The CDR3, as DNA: TGTGCCAGCAGGCACCGGTCGGGAAGGGACTGGCAGCAAGAGACCCAGTACTTC. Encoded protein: CASRHRSGRDWQQETQYF.

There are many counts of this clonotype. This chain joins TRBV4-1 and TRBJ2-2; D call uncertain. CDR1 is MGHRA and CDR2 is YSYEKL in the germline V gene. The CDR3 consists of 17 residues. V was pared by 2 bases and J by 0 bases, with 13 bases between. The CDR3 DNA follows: TGCGCCAGCAGCCAACAACCTGAGGCAGCGAACACCGGGGAGCTGTTTTTT. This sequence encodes CASSQQPEAANTGELFF.

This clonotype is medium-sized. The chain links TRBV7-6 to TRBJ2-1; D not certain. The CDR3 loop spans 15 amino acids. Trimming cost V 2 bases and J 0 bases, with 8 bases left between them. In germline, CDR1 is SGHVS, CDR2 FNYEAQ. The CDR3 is CASSLTISSYNEQFF. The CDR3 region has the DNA TGTGCCAGCAGCTTAACTATCAGCTCCTACAATGAGCAGTTCTTC. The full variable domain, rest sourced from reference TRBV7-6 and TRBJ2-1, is GAGVSQSPRYKVTKRGQDVALRCDPISGHVSLYWYRQALGQGPEFLTYFNYEAQQDKSGLPNDRFSAERPEGSISTLTIQRTEQRDSAMYRCASSLTISSYNEQFFGPGTRLTVL.

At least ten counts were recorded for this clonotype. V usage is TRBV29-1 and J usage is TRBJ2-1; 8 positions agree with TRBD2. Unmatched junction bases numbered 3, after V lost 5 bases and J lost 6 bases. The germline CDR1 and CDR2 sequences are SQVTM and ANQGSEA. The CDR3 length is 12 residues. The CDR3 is CSVSGGGNEQFF. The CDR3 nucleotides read TGCAGCGTTAGCGGGGGCGGCAATGAGCAGTTCTTC.

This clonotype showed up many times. The CDR3 DNA reads TGTGCCAGTCGATGGAGGGGGAACACCGGGGAGCTGTTTTTT. Its protein product is CASRWRGNTGELFF. This rearrangement joins TRBV6-6 to TRBJ2-2, with D possibly being TRBD2 (6 bases). Germline V gene data show CDR1 as MNHNY and CDR2 as SVGAGI (reference sequence). V was shortened by 9 bases and J by 1 base, with 12 bases between the two germline ends. The CDR3 runs to 14 residues.

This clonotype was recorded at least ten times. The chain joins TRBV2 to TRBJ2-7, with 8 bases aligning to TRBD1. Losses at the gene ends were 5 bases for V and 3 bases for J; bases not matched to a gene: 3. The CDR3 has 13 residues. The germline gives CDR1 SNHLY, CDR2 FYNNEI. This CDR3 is CASSLDRGYEQYV. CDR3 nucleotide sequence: TGTGCCAGCAGTCTCGACAGGGGCTACGAGCAGTACGTC.

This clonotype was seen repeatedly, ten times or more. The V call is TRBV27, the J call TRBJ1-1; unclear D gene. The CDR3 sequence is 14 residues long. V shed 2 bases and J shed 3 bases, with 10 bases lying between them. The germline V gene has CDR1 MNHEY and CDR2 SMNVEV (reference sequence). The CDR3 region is CASSLIRAHTEAFF. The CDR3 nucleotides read TGTGCCAGCAGTTTAATAAGGGCCCACACTGAAGCTTTCTTT.

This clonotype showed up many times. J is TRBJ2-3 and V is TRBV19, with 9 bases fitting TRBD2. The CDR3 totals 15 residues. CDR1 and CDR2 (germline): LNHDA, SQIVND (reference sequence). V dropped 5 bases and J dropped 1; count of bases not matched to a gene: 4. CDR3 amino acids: CASSASSGGTDTQYF. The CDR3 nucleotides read TGTGCCAGTAGTGCTTCTAGCGGGGGCACAGATACGCAGTATTTT.

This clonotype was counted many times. The CDR3 sequence: CASSRAETQYF. CDR3 nucleotides: TGTGCCAGCAGCCGTGCAGAGACCCAGTACTTC. The V and J genes are TRBV7-9 and TRBJ2-5, with D unresolved. CDR3 length equals 11 residues. Germline assignment: CDR1 SEHNR and CDR2 FQNEAQ (reference sequence). Trimming cost V 5 bases and J 4 bases, with 5 bases left between them.

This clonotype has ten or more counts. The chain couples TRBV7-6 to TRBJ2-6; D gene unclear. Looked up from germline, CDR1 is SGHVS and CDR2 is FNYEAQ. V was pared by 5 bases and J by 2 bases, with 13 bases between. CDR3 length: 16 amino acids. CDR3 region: CASSPHLRPGANVLTF. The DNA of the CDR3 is TGTGCCAGCAGCCCCCATCTGAGGCCTGGGGCCAACGTCCTGACTTTC.